This T cell receptor beta chain originates from a study of blood T cell repertoires in COVID-19. Profiled with immunoSEQ multiplex PCR; TCRdb holds only in-frame clones, not every one. The sample lists 200,000 to 300,000 clones, approximately 84% occurring once. The germline V gene encodes CDR1 KGHDR and CDR2 SFDVKD. The CDR3 length is 13 residues. Trimming left V 5 bases short and J 8 bases short, with 14 bases between. This TCR was recovered from a man in his fifties with acute or convalescent COVID-19. The V gene is TRBV24-1, the J gene TRBJ1-2, with D perhaps matching TRBD1 (5 bases). The sequenced sample was peripheral blood. DNA of the CDR3: TGTGCCACCAGTGGCCAGGGCAAAAGGGGCTACACCTTC. Residues: CATSGQGKRGYTF.